Following are 11 T cell receptor beta chains from one sample sequenced in a study of blood T cells in healthy people across ages. It was with a sample-barcoded 5' primer and a J-beta primer mix that a second PCR of roughly 7 to 12 cycles was run. TCRdb fed the 5' RACE reads into MiXCR, producing one record per CDR3 protein. The sample has some 1,500,000 distinct CDR3 sequences; under 55% are singletons. Source material: blood. These receptor sequences come from a woman aged 18-35 years in good health.

This chain joins TRBV20-1 and TRBJ2-7; D may match TRBD1 or TRBD2 (5 bases each). CDR1 DFQATT and CDR2 SNEGSKA come from the germline V gene (reference sequence). The CDR3 runs to 16 residues. The germline V and J ends were trimmed by 4 bases and 2 bases, with 21 bases remaining between them. The CDR3 region has the DNA TGCAGTGCTATCCCGTACCGGGACGCCGTGGCCTACGAGCAGTACTTC. It is translated as CSAIPYRDAVAYEQYF.

The J gene is TRBJ2-7, the V gene TRBV6-2 or TRBV6-3, with D possibly matching TRBD2 (5 bases). There are 13 residues in the CDR3. In germline, CDR1 is MNHEY, CDR2 SVGEGT. The ends were cut back, 2 bases at V and 5 bases at J, with 10 bases in the middle. CDR3 amino acids: CASSYRRLDEQYF. The CDR3, as DNA: TGTGCCAGCAGTTACAGGAGGTTAGACGAGCAGTACTTC.

In DNA, the CDR3 is TGTGCCAGCAGTTTGGATAAACTAGCGGGGTACAATGAGCAGTTCTTC. Its translation is CASSLDKLAGYNEQFF. The chain couples TRBV12-3 or TRBV12-4 to TRBJ2-1; TRBD2 agrees at 10 bases. This CDR3 spans 16 amino acids. J was trimmed by 4 bases and V by 3 bases; bases with no gene match: 6.

The rearrangement uses TRBV29-1 and TRBJ2-7; the D gene is possibly TRBD1 (5 bases). The CDR3 totals 15 residues. V lost 5 bases, J lost 2 bases, and 19 bases lay in between. Germline CDR1 reads SQVTM; CDR2 reads ANQGSEA. CDR3 sequence (DNA): TGCAGCGTTCGTCCAGGTCAGGGTCCAACCTACGAGCAGTACTTC. Encoded protein: CSVRPGQGPTYEQYF.

CDR3 in amino acids: CASSPSAEPYNEQFF. The CDR3 DNA follows: TGTGCCAGCTCACCCTCAGCGGAGCCCTACAATGAGCAGTTCTTC. The chain is built from TRBV18 and TRBJ2-1; D perhaps matches TRBD2 (5 bases). Per the germline V gene, CDR1 is KGHSH and CDR2 is LQKENI. V was shortened by 3 bases and J by 2 bases, with 11 bases between the two germline ends. The CDR3 is 15 residues long. Full variable domain (outside the CDR3, taken from reference TRBV18 and TRBJ2-1): NAGVMQNPRHLVRRRGQEARLRCSPMKGHSHVYWYRQLPEEGLKFMVYLQKENIIDESGMPKERFSAEFPKEGPSILRIQQVVRGDSAAYFCASSPSAEPYNEQFFGPGTRLTVL.

V gene TRBV7-6 combines with J gene TRBJ2-2; D ambiguous. The CDR3 contains 15 residues. V was cut by 2 bases and J by 0 bases, with 7 bases left in between. Per the germline V gene, CDR1 is SGHVS and CDR2 is FNYEAQ. The CDR3 region is CASSLFPTNTGELFF. CDR3 nucleotide sequence: TGTGCCAGCAGCTTATTCCCGACGAACACCGGGGAGCTGTTTTTT.

This clonotype was found a few times. The chain recombines TRBV7-2 with TRBJ2-1, with 12 bases lining up with TRBD2. The V segment lost 6 bases and the J segment 3 bases; nucleotides outside the gene matches: 12. This CDR3 is 18 amino acids long. The V gene's germline CDR1 is SGHTA and CDR2 FQGNSA. CDR3 DNA: TGTGCCAGCAGTTTCGGGACTAGCGGGCCTCGGGGCTACAATGAGCAGTTCTTC. Residues: CASSFGTSGPRGYNEQFF.

This clonotype was counted only a few times. This chain links TRBV4-3 with TRBJ2-7; 8 bases match TRBD2. This CDR3 has 17 amino acids. The V gene end was trimmed by 3 bases and the J gene end by 3 bases; junction bases not matched to a gene: 13. Germline V gene data show CDR1 as LGHNA and CDR2 as YSLEER. The CDR3 is CASSQTTQGLGHYEQYF. For the CDR3, the DNA is TGCGCCAGCAGCCAGACCACCCAGGGACTAGGCCACTACGAGCAGTACTTC.

The gene calls are TRBV28 and TRBJ2-1; D unclear. CDR1 and CDR2 from the germline V gene are MDHEN and SYDVKM. The CDR3 runs to 16 residues. V lost 5 bases, J lost 0 bases, and 14 bases lay in between. The CDR3 loop reads CASSPTDLGSYNEQFF. The CDR3 DNA reads as TGTGCCAGCAGTCCTACCGACCTGGGCTCCTACAATGAGCAGTTCTTC.

The chain combines TRBV2 with TRBJ2-4, with TRBD2 identical over 11 bases. The V segment lost 6 bases and the J segment 13 bases; nucleotides outside the gene matches: 11. This CDR3 region has 14 residues. The germline V gene has CDR1 SNHLY and CDR2 FYNNEI. The CDR3: CASRAGTSGRKQYF. The CDR3, as DNA: TGTGCCAGCAGAGCCGGGACTAGCGGTCGCAAACAGTACTTC. Complete variable domain (other parts from reference TRBV2 and TRBJ2-4): EPEVTQTPSHQVTQMGQEVILRCVPISNHLYFYWYRQILGQKVEFLVSFYNNEISEKSEIFDDQFSVERPDGSNFTLKIRSTKLEDSAMYFCASRAGTSGRKQYFGAGTRLSVL.

J is TRBJ2-3 and V is TRBV20-1; no definite D call. The CDR3 runs 15 residues. Germline values: CDR1 DFQATT, CDR2 SNEGSKA (reference sequence). V dropped 5 bases and J dropped 0 bases, with 15 bases sitting between them. The CDR3 DNA is TGCAGTGCTCCCCAGCCGGAGACTAGCACAGATACGCAGTATTTT. Its protein product is CSAPQPETSTDTQYF.